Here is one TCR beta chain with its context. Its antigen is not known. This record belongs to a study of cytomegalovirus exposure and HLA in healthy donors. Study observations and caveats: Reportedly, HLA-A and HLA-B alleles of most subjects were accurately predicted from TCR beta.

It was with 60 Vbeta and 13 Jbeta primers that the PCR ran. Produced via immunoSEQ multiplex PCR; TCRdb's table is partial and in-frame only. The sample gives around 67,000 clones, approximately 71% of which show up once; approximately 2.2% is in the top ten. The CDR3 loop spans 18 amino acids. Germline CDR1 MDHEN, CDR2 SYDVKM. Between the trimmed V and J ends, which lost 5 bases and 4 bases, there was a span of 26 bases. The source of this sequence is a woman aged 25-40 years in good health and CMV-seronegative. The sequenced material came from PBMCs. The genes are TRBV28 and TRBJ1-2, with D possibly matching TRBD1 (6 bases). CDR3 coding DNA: TGTGCCAGCAGTCTAATCGGGCGGTGGGGGCGGTATAGCTATGGCTACACCTTC. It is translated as CASSLIGRWGRYSYGYTF.